The 11 T cell receptor beta chains in this list originate from one sample, sequenced in a study of T-cell reconstitution after alpha-beta-depleted transplantation in children. The TCRbeta library was prepared with unique molecular identifiers. TCRdb fed the PCR reads into MiXCR, producing one record per CDR3 protein. The data contain some 550,000 distinct CDR3 sequences, roughly 23% of them singletons. The source was PBMCs, mostly from graft donor cells, collected 360 days after TCRalphabeta/CD19-depleted stem cell transplant. These receptor sequences come from a boy under two years old who had a stem cell transplant for acute myeloid leukemia, so the T cells may come from the graft donor.

The chain carries TRBV5-5 and TRBJ2-3, with D unresolved. Germline CDR1 SGHKS, CDR2 YYEKEE (reference sequence). The CDR3 extends over 14 amino acids. Trimming took off 0 bases at V and 2 bases at J, with 7 bases between the two ends. DNA for the CDR3: TGTGCCAGCAGCTTGGCCAGGCACACAGATACGCAGTATTTT. Its protein is CASSLARHTDTQYF.

This clonotype was found a few times. The chain recombines TRBV11-1 with TRBJ2-1; 14 positions agree with TRBD2. The CDR3 covers 18 residues. Unmatched junction bases numbered 15, after V lost 5 bases and J lost 9 bases. Germline CDR1 SGHAT, CDR2 FQDESV (reference sequence). Here the CDR3 DNA reads TGTGCCAGCAGCCCTCCTTTCACTGGGACTAGCGGGGGAGGTGAGCAGTTCTTC. This codes for CASSPPFTGTSGGGEQFF. Complete variable domain (other parts from reference TRBV11-1 and TRBJ2-1): EAEVAQSPRYKITEKSQAVAFWCDPISGHATLYWYRQILGQGPELLVQFQDESVVDDSQLPKDRFSAERLKGVDSTLKIQPAELGDSAMYLCASSPPFTGTSGGGEQFFGPGTRLTVL.

This clonotype was counted at least ten times. The gene calls are TRBV6-4 and TRBJ2-2, with 9 nucleotides matching TRBD2. CDR1 and CDR2 from the germline V gene are MRHNA and SNTAGT. The CDR3 contains 20 residues. Germline trimming cut 5 bases from V and 0 bases from J; bases unmatched to any gene: 16. As DNA, the CDR3 is TGTGCCAGCAGTACCCCGCCGGCTCGCAGCGGGGGGCCGAACACCGGGGAGCTGTTTTTT. Protein sequence: CASSTPPARSGGPNTGELFF.

This clonotype was counted at least ten times. The chain carries TRBV29-1 and TRBJ2-1, with 12 bases identical to TRBD2. With V trimmed by 7 bases and J by 0 bases, 7 bases remained unmatched. Germline V gene lookup returns CDR1 SQVTM and CDR2 ANQGSEA. The CDR3 is 16 amino acids. CDR3 sequence (DNA): TGCAGCGCGGCTAGCGGGGGGGACCACTCCTACAATGAGCAGTTCTTC. Translating it yields CSAASGGDHSYNEQFF.

The CDR3 loop reads CSAREYQRLGEQYF. CDR3 DNA: TGCAGTGCTAGAGAGTACCAACGTTTGGGGGAGCAGTACTTC. This chain connects TRBV20-1 to TRBJ2-7; D gene unclear. The germline V gene encodes CDR1 DFQATT and CDR2 SNEGSKA (reference sequence). The V gene lost 0 bases and the J gene lost 7 bases, with 16 bases spanning the gap. The CDR3 totals 14 residues.

In its sample, this clonotype was seen a few times. The chain employs TRBV7-9 and TRBJ2-7, with 7 bases lining up with TRBD1. Germline assignment: CDR1 SEHNR and CDR2 FQNEAQ (reference sequence). The CDR3 extends over 15 amino acids. With 0 bases clipped from V and 5 bases from J, the junction kept 7 bases outside the gene matches. This CDR3 reads CASSLAQGEVDEQYF. The DNA of the CDR3 is TGTGCCAGCAGCTTAGCCCAGGGGGAAGTAGACGAGCAGTACTTC.

This clonotype was recorded many times. The chain joins TRBV20-1 to TRBJ2-5, with a tentative D call TRBD1 (6 bases). There are 13 residues in the CDR3. The ends were cut back, 1 base at V and 0 bases at J, with 6 bases in the middle. Germline V CDR1 and CDR2: DFQATT, SNEGSKA (reference sequence). This CDR3 is CSARGGHQETQYF. The CDR3, as DNA: TGCAGTGCTAGAGGGGGGCACCAAGAGACCCAGTACTTC.

The genes are TRBV11-2 and TRBJ2-1; D unresolved. Deletions cut 4 bases from V and 8 bases from J, with 9 bases between. The CDR3 extends over 12 amino acids. Germline lookup yields CDR1 SGHAT and CDR2 FQNNGV. Here the CDR3 DNA reads TGTGCCAGCAGCTACCCGGATGATGAGCAGTTCTTC. Encoded protein: CASSYPDDEQFF.

This clonotype was seen at least ten times. The chain links TRBV29-1 to TRBJ2-4, with 7 bases that match TRBD2. The length of the CDR3 is 11 residues. In germline, CDR1 is SQVTM, CDR2 ANQGSEA. J gave up 11 bases and V 4 bases, and 5 bases lay outside the gene matches. CDR3 amino acids: CSVGEGSFQYF. For the CDR3, the DNA is TGCAGCGTTGGGGAGGGGTCATTTCAGTACTTC.

In this sample, this clonotype turned up a few times. The V call is TRBV12-3 or TRBV12-4, the J call TRBJ2-2; D may be TRBD2 (6 bases). With 2 bases removed from V and 3 bases from J, the gap between germline ends came to 10 bases. The CDR3 runs to 15 residues. DNA of the CDR3: TGTGCCAGCAGTTTAAGGACTACCGACACCGGGGAGCTGTTTTTT. Translation gives CASSLRTTDTGELFF.

J is TRBJ2-2 and V is TRBV20-1; no firm D call. The ends were cut back, 6 bases at V and 6 bases at J, with 8 bases in the middle. The CDR3 runs 11 residues. From germline, CDR1 is DFQATT and CDR2 SNEGSKA (reference sequence). The CDR3 loop reads CSAKYAGELFF. In nucleotides, the CDR3 is TGCAGTGCCAAATACGCCGGGGAGCTGTTTTTT.